The 4 T cell receptor beta chains reported below all come from one sample, sequenced in a study of metastatic and nonmetastatic thyroid tumors. Among the patients, none had received any treatment before thyroid surgery. TCRdb re-clonotyped the PCR reads via MiXCR. The sample has about 4,100 clones; 30% to 40% are singletons. Sample: adjacent normal tissue. Source of these receptors: a male donor with papillary thyroid cancer or a benign thyroid nodule (not recorded which). Some clones in this sample may be carry-over from other donors' samples.

The rearrangement links TRBV5-1 to TRBJ1-2; D call uncertain. This CDR3 is built from 13 residues. Germline V gene lookup returns CDR1 SGHRS and CDR2 YFSETQ. Deletions cut 2 bases from V and 4 bases from J, with 9 bases between. This chain's CDR3 is CASSFGQLYGYTF. The CDR3 nucleotides read TGCGCCAGCAGCTTCGGGCAGCTCTATGGCTACACCTTC.

The chain employs TRBV6-1 and TRBJ1-2; D might be TRBD1 (5 bases). Germline CDR1 and CDR2: MNHNS and SASEGT. CDR3 length: 13 residues. Trimming shortened V by 10 bases and J by 2 bases, and 14 bases separated the two germline ends. DNA of the CDR3: TGTGCCATTCTCGTCAGGGAGAACTATGGCTACACCTTC. This translates into CAILVRENYGYTF.

The chain employs TRBV28 and TRBJ1-6; 7 positions match TRBD1. The germline gives CDR1 MDHEN, CDR2 SYDVKM. The junction had 13 bases not matched to a gene; V was cut back by 6 bases and J by 14 bases. This CDR3 region has 14 residues. The CDR3 reads CASSFDRAQGALHF. The CDR3, as DNA: TGTGCCAGCAGCTTCGACAGGGCCCAGGGGGCCCTCCACTTT.

This chain connects TRBV2 to TRBJ2-7, with D possibly matching TRBD2 (6 bases). Germline V gives CDR1 SNHLY, CDR2 FYNNEI. Trimming took 5 bases from V and 1 from J, leaving 21 bases between them. CDR3 length equals 17 residues. Here the CDR3 DNA reads TGTGCCAGCAGTCCGCTATCGGCGGGGCGGGAATCCTACGAGCAGTACTTC. This codes for CASSPLSAGRESYEQYF.